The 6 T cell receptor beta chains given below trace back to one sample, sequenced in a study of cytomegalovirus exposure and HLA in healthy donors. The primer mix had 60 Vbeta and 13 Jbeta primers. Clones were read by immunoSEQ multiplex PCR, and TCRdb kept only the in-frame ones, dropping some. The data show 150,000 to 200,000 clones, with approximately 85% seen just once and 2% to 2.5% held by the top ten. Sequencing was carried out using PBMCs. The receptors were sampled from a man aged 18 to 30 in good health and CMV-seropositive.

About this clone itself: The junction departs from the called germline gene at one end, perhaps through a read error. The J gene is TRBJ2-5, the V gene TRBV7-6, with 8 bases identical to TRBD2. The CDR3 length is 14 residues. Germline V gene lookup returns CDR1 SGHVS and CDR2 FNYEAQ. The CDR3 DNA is TGTGCCAACAGCTTAGACGGGACTAGGGAGACCCAGTACTTC. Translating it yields CANSLDGTRETQYF.

CDR3 DNA sequence: TGTGCCAGCAGCTCCCCCGAGAGGGGGACTGAAGCTTTCTTT. It is translated as CASSSPERGTEAFF. This chain connects TRBV7-2 to TRBJ1-1, with TRBD1 as a possible D gene (6 bases). CDR3 length: 14 residues. The V and J ends lost 4 bases and 5 bases respectively, with 14 bases between them. The germline V gene encodes CDR1 SGHTA and CDR2 FQGNSA.

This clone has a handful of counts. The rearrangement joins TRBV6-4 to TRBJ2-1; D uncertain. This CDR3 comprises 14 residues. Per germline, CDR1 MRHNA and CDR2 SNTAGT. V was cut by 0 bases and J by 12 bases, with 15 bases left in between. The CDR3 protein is CASSDSEVGVGQFF. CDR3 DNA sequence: TGTGCCAGCAGTGACTCCGAGGTAGGAGTGGGGCAGTTCTTC.

The CDR3 DNA reads TGTGCCAGCTCATCACAGGGGCGCCAAGAGACCCAGTACTTC. Residues: CASSSQGRQETQYF. The rearrangement links TRBV18 to TRBJ2-5; TRBD1 matches at 7 bases. V lost 5 bases, J lost 1 base, and 4 bases stayed unmatched. The CDR3 is 14 residues long. The germline CDR1 and CDR2 sequences are KGHSH and LQKENI. The variable domain in full, completed from reference TRBV18 and TRBJ2-5, reads NAGVMQNPRHLVRRRGQEARLRCSPMKGHSHVYWYRQLPEEGLKFMVYLQKENIIDESGMPKERFSAEFPKEGPSILRIQQVVRGDSAAYFCASSSQGRQETQYFGPGTRLLVL.

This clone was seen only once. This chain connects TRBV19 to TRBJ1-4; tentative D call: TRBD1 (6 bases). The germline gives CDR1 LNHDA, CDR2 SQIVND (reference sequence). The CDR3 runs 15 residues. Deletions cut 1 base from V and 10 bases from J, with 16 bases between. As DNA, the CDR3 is TGTGCCAGTAGTATAGGTCACAGGGTAGGAGGAAAACTGTTTTTT. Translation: CASSIGHRVGGKLFF.

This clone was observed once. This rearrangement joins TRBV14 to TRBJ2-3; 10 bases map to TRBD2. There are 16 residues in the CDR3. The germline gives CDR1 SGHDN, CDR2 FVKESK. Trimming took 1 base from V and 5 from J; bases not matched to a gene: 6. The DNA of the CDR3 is TGTGCCAGCAGCCAAGTCAGCGGGGGGGCGTTAGATACGCAGTATTTT. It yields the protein CASSQVSGGALDTQYF.